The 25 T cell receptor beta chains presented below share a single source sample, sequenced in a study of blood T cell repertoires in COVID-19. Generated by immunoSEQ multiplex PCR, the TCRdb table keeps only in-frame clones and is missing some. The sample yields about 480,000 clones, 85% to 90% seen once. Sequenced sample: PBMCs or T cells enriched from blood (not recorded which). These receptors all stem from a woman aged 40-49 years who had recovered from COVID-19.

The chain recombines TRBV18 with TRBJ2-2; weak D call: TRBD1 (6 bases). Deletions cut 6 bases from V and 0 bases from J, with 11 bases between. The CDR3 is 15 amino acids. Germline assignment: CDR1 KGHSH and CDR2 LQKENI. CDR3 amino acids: CASSPGATNTGELFF. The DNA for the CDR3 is TGTGCCAGCTCCCCAGGGGCCACGAACACCGGGGAGCTGTTTTTT.

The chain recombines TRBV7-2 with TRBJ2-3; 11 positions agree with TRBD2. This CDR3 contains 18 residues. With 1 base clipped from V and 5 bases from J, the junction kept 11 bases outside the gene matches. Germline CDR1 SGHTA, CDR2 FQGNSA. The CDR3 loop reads CASSLVSSGRAGEDTQYF. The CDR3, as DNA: TGTGCCAGCAGCTTAGTGAGTAGCGGGAGGGCCGGTGAAGATACGCAGTATTTT.

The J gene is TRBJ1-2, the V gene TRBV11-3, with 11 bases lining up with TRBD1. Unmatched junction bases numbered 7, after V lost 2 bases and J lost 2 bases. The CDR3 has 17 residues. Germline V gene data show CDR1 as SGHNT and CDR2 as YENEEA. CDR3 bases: TGTGCCAGCAGCTTATGGACAGGGGGCGGGGGAAACTATGGCTACACCTTC. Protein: CASSLWTGGGGNYGYTF.

CDR3: CASSLFGGSFAGANVLTF. The CDR3, as DNA: TGTGCCAGCAGTTTGTTCGGCGGGTCATTCGCTGGGGCCAACGTCCTGACTTTC. This chain connects TRBV27 to TRBJ2-6; possibly TRBD2 for D (5 bases). The CDR3 extends over 18 amino acids. CDR1 is MNHEY, CDR2 SMNVEV, per germline (reference sequence). Trimming took off 3 bases at V and 2 bases at J, with 17 bases between the two ends.

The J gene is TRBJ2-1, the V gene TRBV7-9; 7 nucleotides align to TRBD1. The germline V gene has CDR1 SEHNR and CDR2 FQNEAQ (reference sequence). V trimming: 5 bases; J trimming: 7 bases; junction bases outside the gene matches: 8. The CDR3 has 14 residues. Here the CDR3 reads CASSVFTGENEQFF. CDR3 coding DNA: TGTGCCAGCAGCGTATTCACAGGGGAGAATGAGCAGTTCTTC.

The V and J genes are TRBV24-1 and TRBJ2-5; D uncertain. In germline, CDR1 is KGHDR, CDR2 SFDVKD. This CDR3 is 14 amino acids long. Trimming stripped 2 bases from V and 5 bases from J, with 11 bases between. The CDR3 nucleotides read TGTGCCACCAGTGATTGGGCTCGGTGGGAGACCCAGTACTTC. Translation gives CATSDWARWETQYF.

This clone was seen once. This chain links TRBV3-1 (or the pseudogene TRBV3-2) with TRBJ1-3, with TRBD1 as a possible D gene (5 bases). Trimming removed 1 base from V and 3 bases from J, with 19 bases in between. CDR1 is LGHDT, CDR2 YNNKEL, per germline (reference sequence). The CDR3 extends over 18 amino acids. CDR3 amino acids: CASSQVEFPVTDGNTIYF. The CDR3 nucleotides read TGTGCCAGCAGCCAAGTGGAATTTCCCGTGACAGATGGAAACACCATATATTTT.

The CDR3 coding sequence is TGTGCCACCAGTGGGGTAGCGGGAACCGGGCCCCAAGAGACCCAGTACTTC. This codes for CATSGVAGTGPQETQYF. V usage is TRBV24-1 and J usage is TRBJ2-5, with 8 bases that match TRBD2. There are 17 residues in the CDR3. In germline, CDR1 is KGHDR, CDR2 SFDVKD. V shed 5 bases, J shed 1 base, and the junction held 11 bases outside the gene matches.

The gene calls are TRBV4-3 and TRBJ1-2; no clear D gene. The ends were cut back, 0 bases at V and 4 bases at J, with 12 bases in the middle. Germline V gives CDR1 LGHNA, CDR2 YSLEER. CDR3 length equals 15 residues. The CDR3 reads CASSQEVGRSYGYTF. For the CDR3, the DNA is TGCGCCAGCAGCCAAGAGGTCGGGAGGAGCTATGGCTACACCTTC.

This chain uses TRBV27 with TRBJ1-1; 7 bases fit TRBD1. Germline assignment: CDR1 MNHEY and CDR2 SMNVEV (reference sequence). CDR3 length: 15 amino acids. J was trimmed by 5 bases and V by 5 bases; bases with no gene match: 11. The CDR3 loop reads CASSPIDRAATEAFF. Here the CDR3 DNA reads TGTGCCAGCAGTCCAATCGACAGGGCGGCGACTGAAGCTTTCTTT.

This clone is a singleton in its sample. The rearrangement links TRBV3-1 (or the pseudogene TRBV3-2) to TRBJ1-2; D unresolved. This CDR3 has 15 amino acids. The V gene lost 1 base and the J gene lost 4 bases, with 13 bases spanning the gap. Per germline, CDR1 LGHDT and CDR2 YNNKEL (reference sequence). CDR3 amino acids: CASSQGASRGYGYTF. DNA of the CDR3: TGTGCCAGCAGCCAAGGGGCCAGTCGTGGCTATGGCTACACCTTC.

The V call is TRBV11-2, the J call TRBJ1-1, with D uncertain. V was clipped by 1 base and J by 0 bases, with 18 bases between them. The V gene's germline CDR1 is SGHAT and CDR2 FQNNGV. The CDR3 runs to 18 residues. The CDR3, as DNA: TGTGCCAGCAGCTTAGCCTGGATTAAGAGACTCATGAACACTGAAGCTTTCTTT. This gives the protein CASSLAWIKRLMNTEAFF.

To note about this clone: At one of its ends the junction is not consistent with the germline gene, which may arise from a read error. In nucleotides, the CDR3 is TGCGCCAGCAGCGAGCAGGGGTCTAAGGAAAAACTGTTTTTT. As protein: CASSEQGSKEKLFF. The chain employs TRBV5-1 and TRBJ1-4; perhaps TRBD1 as D (6 bases). The germline gives CDR1 SGHRS, CDR2 YFSETQ. This CDR3 region has 14 residues.

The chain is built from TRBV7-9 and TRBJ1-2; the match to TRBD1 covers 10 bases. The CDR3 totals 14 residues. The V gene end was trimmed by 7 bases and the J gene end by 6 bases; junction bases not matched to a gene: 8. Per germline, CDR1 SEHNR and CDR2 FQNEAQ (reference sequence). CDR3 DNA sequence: TGTGCCAGCATCCCGGGACAGGGGTTTGATGGCTACACCTTC. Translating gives CASIPGQGFDGYTF.

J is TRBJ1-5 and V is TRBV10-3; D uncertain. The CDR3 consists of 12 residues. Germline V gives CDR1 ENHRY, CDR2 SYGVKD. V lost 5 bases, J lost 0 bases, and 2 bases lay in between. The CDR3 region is CAISHSNQPQHF. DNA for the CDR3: TGTGCCATCAGTCATAGCAATCAGCCCCAGCATTTT.

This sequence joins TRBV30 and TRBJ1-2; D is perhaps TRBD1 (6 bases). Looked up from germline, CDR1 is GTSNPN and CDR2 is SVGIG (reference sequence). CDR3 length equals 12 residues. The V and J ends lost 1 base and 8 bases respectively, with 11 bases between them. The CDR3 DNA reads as TGTGCCTGGAGTGCGAACAGGGAAGGCTACACCTTC. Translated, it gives CAWSANREGYTF. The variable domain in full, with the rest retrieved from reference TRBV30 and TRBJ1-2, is SQTIHQWPATLVQPVGSPLSLECTVEGTSNPNLYWYRQAAGRGLQLLFYSVGIGQISSEVPQNLSASRPQDRQFILSSKKLLLSDSGFYLCAWSANREGYTFGSGTRLTVV.

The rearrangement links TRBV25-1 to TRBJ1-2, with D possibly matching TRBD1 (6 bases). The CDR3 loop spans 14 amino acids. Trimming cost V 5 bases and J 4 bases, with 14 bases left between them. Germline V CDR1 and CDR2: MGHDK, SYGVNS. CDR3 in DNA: TGTGCCAGCAGTTATACGGGGGGCGCCTATGGCTACACCTTC. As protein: CASSYTGGAYGYTF.

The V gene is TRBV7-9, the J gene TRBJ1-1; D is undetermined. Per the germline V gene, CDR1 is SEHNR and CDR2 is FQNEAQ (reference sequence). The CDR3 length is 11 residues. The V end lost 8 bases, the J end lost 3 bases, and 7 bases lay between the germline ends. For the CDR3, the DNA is TGTGCCAGCGTCGGGTACACTGAAGCTTTCTTT. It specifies CASVGYTEAFF.

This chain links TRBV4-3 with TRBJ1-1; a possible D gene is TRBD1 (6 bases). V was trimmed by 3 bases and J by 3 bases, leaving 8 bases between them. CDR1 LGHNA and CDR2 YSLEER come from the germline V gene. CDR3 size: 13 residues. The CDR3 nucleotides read TGCGCCAGCAGCCAGGGGGCTTACACTGAAGCTTTCTTT. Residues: CASSQGAYTEAFF.

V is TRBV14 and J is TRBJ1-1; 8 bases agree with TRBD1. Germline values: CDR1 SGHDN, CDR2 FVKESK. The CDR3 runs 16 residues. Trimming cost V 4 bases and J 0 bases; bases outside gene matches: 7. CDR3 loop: CASSLGTGPMNTEAFF. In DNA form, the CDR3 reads TGTGCCAGCAGCCTAGGGACAGGACCTATGAACACTGAAGCTTTCTTT.

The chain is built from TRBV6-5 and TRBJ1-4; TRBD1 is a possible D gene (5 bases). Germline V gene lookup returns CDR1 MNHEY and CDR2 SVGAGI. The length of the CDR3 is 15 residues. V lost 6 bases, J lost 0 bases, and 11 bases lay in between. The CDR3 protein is CASSRAGATNEKLFF. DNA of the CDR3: TGTGCCAGCAGCCGCGCGGGGGCAACTAATGAAAAACTGTTTTTT.

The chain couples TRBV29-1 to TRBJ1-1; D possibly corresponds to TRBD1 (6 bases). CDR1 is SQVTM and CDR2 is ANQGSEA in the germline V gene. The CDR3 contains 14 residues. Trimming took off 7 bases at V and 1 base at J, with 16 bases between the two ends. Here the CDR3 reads CSAVGQLRNTEAFF. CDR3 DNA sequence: TGCAGCGCCGTTGGACAGCTCAGGAACACTGAAGCTTTCTTT. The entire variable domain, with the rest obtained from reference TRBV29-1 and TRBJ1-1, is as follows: SAVISQKPSRDICQRGTSLTIQCQVDSQVTMMFWYRQQPGQSLTLIATANQGSEATYESGFVIDKFPISRPNLTFSTLTVSNMSPEDSSIYLCSAVGQLRNTEAFFGQGTRLTVV.

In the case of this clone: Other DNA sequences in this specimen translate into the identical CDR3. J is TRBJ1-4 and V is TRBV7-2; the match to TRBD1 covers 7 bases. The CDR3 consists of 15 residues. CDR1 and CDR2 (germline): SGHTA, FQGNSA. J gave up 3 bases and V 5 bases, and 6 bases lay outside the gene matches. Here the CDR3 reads CASSLQTGPNEKLFF. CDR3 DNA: TGTGCCAGCAGCCTCCAGACAGGGCCTAATGAAAAACTGTTTTTT.

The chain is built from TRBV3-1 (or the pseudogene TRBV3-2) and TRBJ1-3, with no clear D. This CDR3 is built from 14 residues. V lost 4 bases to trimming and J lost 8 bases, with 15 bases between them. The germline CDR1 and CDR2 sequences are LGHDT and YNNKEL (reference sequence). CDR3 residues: CASSRRPEIDTIYF. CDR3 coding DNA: TGTGCCAGCAGCCGCCGTCCCGAGATAGACACCATATATTTT.

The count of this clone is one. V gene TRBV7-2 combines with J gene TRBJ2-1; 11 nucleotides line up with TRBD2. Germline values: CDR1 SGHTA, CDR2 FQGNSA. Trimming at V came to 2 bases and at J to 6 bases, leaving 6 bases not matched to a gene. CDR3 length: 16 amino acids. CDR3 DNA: TGTGCCAGCAGCTTAAAACTAGCGGGAGTTCCCAATGAGCAGTTCTTC. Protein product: CASSLKLAGVPNEQFF.